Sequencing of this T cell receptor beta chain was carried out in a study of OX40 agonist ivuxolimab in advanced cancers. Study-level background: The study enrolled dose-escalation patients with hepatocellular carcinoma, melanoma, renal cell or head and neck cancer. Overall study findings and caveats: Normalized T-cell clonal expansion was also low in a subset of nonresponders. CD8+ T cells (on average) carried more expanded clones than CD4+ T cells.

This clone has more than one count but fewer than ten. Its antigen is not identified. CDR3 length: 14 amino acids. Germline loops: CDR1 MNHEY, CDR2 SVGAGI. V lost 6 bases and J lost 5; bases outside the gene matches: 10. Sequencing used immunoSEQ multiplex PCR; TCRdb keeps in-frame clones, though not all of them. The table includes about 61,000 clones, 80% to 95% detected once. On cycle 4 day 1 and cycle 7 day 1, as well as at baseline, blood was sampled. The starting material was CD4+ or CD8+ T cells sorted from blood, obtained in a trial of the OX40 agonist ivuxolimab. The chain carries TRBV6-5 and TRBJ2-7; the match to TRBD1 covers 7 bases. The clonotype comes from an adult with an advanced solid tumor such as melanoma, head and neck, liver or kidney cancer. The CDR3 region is CASSSHDRADEQYF. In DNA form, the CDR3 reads TGTGCCAGCAGCTCCCACGACAGGGCCGACGAGCAGTACTTC.